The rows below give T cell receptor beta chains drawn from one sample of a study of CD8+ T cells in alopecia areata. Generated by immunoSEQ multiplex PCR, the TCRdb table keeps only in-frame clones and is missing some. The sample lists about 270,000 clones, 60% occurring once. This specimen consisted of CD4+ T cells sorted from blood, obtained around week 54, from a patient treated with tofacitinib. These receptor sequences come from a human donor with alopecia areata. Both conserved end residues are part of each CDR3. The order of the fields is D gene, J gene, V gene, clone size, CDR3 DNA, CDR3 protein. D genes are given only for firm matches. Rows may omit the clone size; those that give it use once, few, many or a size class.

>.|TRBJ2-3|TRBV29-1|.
TGCAGCGTTGGTCCTGGCGGCACAGATACGCAGTATTTT
CSVGPGGTDTQYF
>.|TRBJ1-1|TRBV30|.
TGTGCCTGGATCCTCGGGGGCACTGAAGCTTTCTTT
CAWILGGTEAFF
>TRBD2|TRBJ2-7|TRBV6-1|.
TGTGCCAGCCCAGCTAGCGGGGGCTACGAGCAGTACTTC
CASPASGGYEQYF
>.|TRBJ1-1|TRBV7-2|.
TGTGCCAGCGGGGCAGGGGTGGCCACTGAAGCTTTCTTT
CASGAGVATEAFF
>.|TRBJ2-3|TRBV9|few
TGTGCCAGCAGCGTAGGTGAGCGCACAGATACGCAGTATTTT
CASSVGERTDTQYF
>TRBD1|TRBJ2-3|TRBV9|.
TGTGCCAGCAGCCAAGGACAGGGGAGGACAGATACGCAGTATTTT
CASSQGQGRTDTQYF
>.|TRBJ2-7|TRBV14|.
TGTGCCAGCAGCCGTCGAGGAGGGGACGACGAGCAGTACTTC
CASSRRGGDDEQYF
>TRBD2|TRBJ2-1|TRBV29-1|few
TGCAGCGTTGGCGGTGGGGCTAGCGGGGGGTCAAATGAGCAGTTCTTC
CSVGGGASGGSNEQFF
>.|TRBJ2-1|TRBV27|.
TGTGCCAGCAGTTTTGATATGAGGTCTAACAATGAGCAGTTCTTC
CASSFDMRSNNEQFF
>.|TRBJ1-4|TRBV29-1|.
TGCAGCGTTTGGTCAGGGGATGAAAAACTGTTTTTT
CSVWSGDEKLFF
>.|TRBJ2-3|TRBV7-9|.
TGTGCCAGCAGCTTAGCGTCTCCCTCTGGCACGCAGTATTTT
CASSLASPSGTQYF
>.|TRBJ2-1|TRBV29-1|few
TGCAGCGTTGGGTTTTCGAGACTACCAAGACCGGGGGATGAGCAGTTCTTC
CSVGFSRLPRPGDEQFF
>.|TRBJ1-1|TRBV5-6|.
TGTGCCAGCAGCGCGTCTCTTTATCCGGGCGGCTTGAACACTGAAGCTTTCTTT
CASSASLYPGGLNTEAFF
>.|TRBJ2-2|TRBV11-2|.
TGTGCCAGCAGCTTAGTTGAGGCCGGGGAGCTGTTTTTT
CASSLVEAGELFF
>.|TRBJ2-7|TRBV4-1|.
TGCGCCAGCAGCCAAGTTGCTGGACAAGTCTACGAGCAGTACTTC
CASSQVAGQVYEQYF
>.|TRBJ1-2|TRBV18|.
TGTGCCAGCTCACAATCGCAGGGCTACACCTTC
CASSQSQGYTF
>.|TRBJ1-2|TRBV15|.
TGTGCCACCAGCAGAGATCGTTGGGACTATGGCTACACCTTC
CATSRDRWDYGYTF
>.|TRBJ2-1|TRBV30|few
TGTGCCTGGAGTTGGGGCTACAATGAGCAGTTCTTC
CAWSWGYNEQFF
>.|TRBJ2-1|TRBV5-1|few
TGCGCCAGCAGCTTGGACAGGGCTTCTTCCTCCTACAATGAGCAGTTCTTC
CASSLDRASSSYNEQFF
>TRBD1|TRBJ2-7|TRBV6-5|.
TGTGCCAGCAGTTACGGACAGGGCGTGAATGAGCAGTACTTC
CASSYGQGVNEQYF